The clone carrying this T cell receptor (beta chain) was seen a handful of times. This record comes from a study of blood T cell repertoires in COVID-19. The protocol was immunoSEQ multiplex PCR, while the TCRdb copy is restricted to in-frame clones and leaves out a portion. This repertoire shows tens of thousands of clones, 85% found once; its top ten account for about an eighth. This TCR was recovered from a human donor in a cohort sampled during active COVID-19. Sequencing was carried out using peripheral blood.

The CDR3: CASSLDRGPPQPQHF. The DNA for the CDR3 is TGTGCCAGTAGTCTGGACAGGGGGCCCCCCCAGCCCCAGCATTTT. The rearrangement joins TRBV19 to TRBJ1-5; 11 nucleotides line up with TRBD1. Germline CDR1 LNHDA, CDR2 SQIVND (reference sequence). The CDR3 consists of 15 residues. J gave up 7 bases and V 5 bases, and 7 bases lay outside the gene matches.